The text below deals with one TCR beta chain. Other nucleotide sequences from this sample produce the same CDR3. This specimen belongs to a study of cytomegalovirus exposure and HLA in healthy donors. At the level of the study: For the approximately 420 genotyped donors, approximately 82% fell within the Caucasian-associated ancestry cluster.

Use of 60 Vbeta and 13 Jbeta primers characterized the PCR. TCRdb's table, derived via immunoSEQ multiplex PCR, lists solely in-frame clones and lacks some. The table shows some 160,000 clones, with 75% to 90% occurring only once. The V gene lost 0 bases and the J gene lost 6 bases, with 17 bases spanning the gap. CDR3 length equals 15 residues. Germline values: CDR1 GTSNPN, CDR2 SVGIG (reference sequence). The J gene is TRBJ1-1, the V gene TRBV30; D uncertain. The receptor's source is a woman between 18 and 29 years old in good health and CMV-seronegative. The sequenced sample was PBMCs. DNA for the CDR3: TGTGCCTGGAGTGTAGTGCTGTCCAGAAGCGCTGAAGCTTTCTTT. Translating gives CAWSVVLSRSAEAFF.